Each of the 20 T cell receptor beta chains below was sequenced from the same sample in a study of beta chain features in type 1 diabetes. No cognate antigen is known for these TCRs. Sequenced material consisted of expressed TCRB transcripts (all of the isolated RNA was reverse transcribed). Method: immunoSEQ multiplex PCR; TCRdb's copy keeps in-frame clones and lacks some. This sample has about 22,000 clones; about 50% occur once, and the top ten carry 0.3% to 0.4%. Study-wide findings and caveats: Type 1 diabetes patients had moderately but significantly shorter TCRB CDR3s in all four CD4+ subsets.

Sequencing was done on a sample of stem cell memory CD4+ T cells from blood. The receptors originated from a young man with type 1 diabetes.

The genes are TRBV4-1 and TRBJ2-2, with D possibly TRBD1 on 6 matching bases. Trimming removed 2 bases from V and 4 bases from J, with 20 bases in between. The CDR3 runs 18 residues. The germline gives CDR1 MGHRA, CDR2 YSYEKL. The CDR3 sequence is CASSQFLGPGEITGELFF. As DNA, the CDR3 is TGCGCCAGCAGCCAATTCCTGGGTCCAGGGGAAATCACCGGGGAGCTGTTTTTT.

CDR3 in amino acids: CASTGTSGHNEQFF. In DNA, the CDR3 is TGTGCCAGCACCGGGACTAGCGGACATAATGAGCAGTTCTTC. The V gene is TRBV9, the J gene TRBJ2-1; 11 bases align to TRBD2. Looked up from germline, CDR1 is SGDLS and CDR2 is YYNGEE. This CDR3 contains 14 residues. Trimming at V came to 6 bases and at J to 7 bases, leaving 6 bases not matched to a gene.

The rearrangement uses TRBV29-1 and TRBJ1-5; TRBD1 matches at 8 bases. This CDR3 is built from 13 residues. CDR1 and CDR2 from the germline V gene are SQVTM and ANQGSEA. J was trimmed by 2 bases and V by 5 bases; bases with no gene match: 2. The CDR3, as DNA: TGCAGCGTTTTGGACAGGGGCAATCAGCCCCAGCATTTT. It is translated as CSVLDRGNQPQHF.

The rearrangement uses TRBV7-2 and TRBJ2-5, with a weak D call TRBD2 (6 bases). Judging by the DNA end, TRBJ2-7 fits better; the J call may be wrong. Germline V lookup: CDR1 SGHTA, CDR2 FQGNSA. The CDR3 has 11 amino acids. The CDR3 nucleotides read TGTGCCAGCAGCCGCGGGGCCGAGCAGTACTTC. It encodes CASSRGAEQYF.

This sequence joins TRBV18 and TRBJ1-1, with 7 positions matching TRBD1. The J segment lost 10 bases and the V segment lost 4 bases, leaving 12 bases of the junction unmatched. The CDR3 extends over 14 amino acids. Germline V gene sequence: CDR1 KGHSH, CDR2 LQKENI. The CDR3 reads CASSRGTALTRAFF. CDR3 nucleotides: TGTGCCAGCTCACGCGGGACAGCTCTAACTAGAGCTTTCTTT.

This clone has just a few counts. This chain joins TRBV5-1 and TRBJ1-2; no reliable D call. The germline CDR1 and CDR2 sequences are SGHRS and YFSETQ. Trimming cost V 4 bases and J 8 bases, with 15 bases left between them. CDR3 length equals 13 residues. CDR3 in amino acids: CASSGEPEQGYTF. The CDR3 coding sequence is TGCGCCAGCAGCGGGGAGCCGGAGCAAGGCTACACCTTC.

This clone was detected once. V usage is TRBV7-2 and J usage is TRBJ1-2, with D possibly being TRBD1 (6 bases). V was cut by 5 bases and J by 8 bases, with 18 bases left in between. Germline V gene data show CDR1 as SGHTA and CDR2 as FQGNSA. The CDR3 length is 14 residues. CDR3 region: CASSLRDTSLGYTF. The CDR3 DNA is TGTGCCAGCAGCCTCCGGGACACTTCTCTCGGCTACACCTTC.

V usage is TRBV12-5 and J usage is TRBJ2-1; 9 nucleotides match TRBD1. This CDR3 contains 15 residues. Losses at the gene ends were 1 base for V and 4 bases for J; bases not matched to a gene: 2. The germline V gene has CDR1 LGHNT and CDR2 FRNRAP. The CDR3, as DNA: TGTGCTAGTGGTTTGGGACAGGGGGTTTACAATGAGCAGTTCTTC. This encodes CASGLGQGVYNEQFF.

V is TRBV29-1 and J is TRBJ1-2; no clear D gene. Germline V gene data show CDR1 as SQVTM and CDR2 as ANQGSEA. V was shortened by 0 bases and J by 8 bases, with 7 bases between the two germline ends. The length of the CDR3 is 11 residues. CDR3 amino acids: CSVEDGGGYTF. DNA of the CDR3: TGCAGCGTTGAAGATGGAGGGGGCTACACCTTC.

DNA for the CDR3: TGTGCCATCAGCAGCAATAGCGGGACGGAGACCCAGTACTTC. Its protein is CAISSNSGTETQYF. The chain links TRBV10-3 to TRBJ2-5; 8 positions match TRBD2. Germline V gene lookup returns CDR1 ENHRY and CDR2 SYGVKD. The CDR3 sequence is 14 residues long. V lost 6 bases, J lost 5 bases, and 8 bases stayed unmatched.

The chain has TRBV5-4 and TRBJ2-5; 8 nucleotides agree with TRBD1. J gave up 2 bases and V 5 bases, and 11 bases lay outside the gene matches. From germline, CDR1 is SGHNT and CDR2 YYREEE (reference sequence). CDR3 length equals 16 residues. Here the CDR3 reads CASSPEIGTGQETQYF. The DNA of the CDR3 is TGTGCCAGCAGTCCAGAGATCGGGACAGGTCAAGAGACCCAGTACTTC.

This clone turned up a few times. This chain joins TRBV7-2 and TRBJ2-3; no reliable D call. The CDR3 is 12 amino acids. V lost 1 base and J 8 bases, leaving 7 bases between the germline ends. Per germline, CDR1 SGHTA and CDR2 FQGNSA. CDR3 sequence: CASSLVRPTQYF. In nucleotides, the CDR3 is TGTGCCAGCAGCTTAGTGCGCCCTACGCAGTATTTT.

The chain uses TRBV2 and TRBJ2-3; tentative D call: TRBD2 (5 bases). CDR3 size: 14 residues. In germline, CDR1 is SNHLY, CDR2 FYNNEI. Trimming removed 4 bases from V and 0 bases from J, with 8 bases in between. The CDR3 is CASSASLSTDTQYF. The CDR3 coding sequence is TGTGCCAGCAGTGCTAGCCTTAGCACAGATACGCAGTATTTT.

In this sample, this clone turned up a few times. The chain is built from TRBV19 and TRBJ1-4; the match to TRBD1 covers 9 bases. The CDR3 is made up of 15 amino acids. V dropped 5 bases and J dropped 7; count of bases not matched to a gene: 8. CDR1 and CDR2 from the germline V gene are LNHDA and SQIVND (reference sequence). In DNA form, the CDR3 reads TGTGCCAGTAGTCTCTCACAGGGGGCGTTTGAAAAACTGTTTTTT. Translating gives CASSLSQGAFEKLFF.

This rearrangement joins TRBV11-2 to TRBJ2-1; the D gene is possibly TRBD2 (6 bases). CDR3 size: 16 residues. Germline lookup yields CDR1 SGHAT and CDR2 FQNNGV. V lost 1 base and J lost 2, with 12 bases in between. CDR3 DNA sequence: TGTGCCAGCAGCTTAGTTGGAGGGGACCCCTACAATGAGCAGTTCTTC. Its protein product is CASSLVGGDPYNEQFF.

This clone was recorded a few times. The chain recombines TRBV5-1 with TRBJ2-1, with 8 bases fitting TRBD1. Germline trimming cut 8 bases from V and 3 bases from J; bases unmatched to any gene: 7. This CDR3 is built from 14 residues. In germline, CDR1 is SGHRS, CDR2 YFSETQ. The CDR3 nucleotides are TGCGCCAGTCACAGGGGGATTGGCTACAATGAGCAGTTCTTC. This sequence encodes CASHRGIGYNEQFF.

The chain uses TRBV30 and TRBJ1-5; D is unresolved. Trimming removed 0 bases at V and 5 bases at J, with 14 bases between. The CDR3 spans 15 residues. Looked up from germline, CDR1 is GTSNPN and CDR2 is SVGIG (reference sequence). CDR3 DNA sequence: TGTGCCTGGAGTGTCTTAAGCGGTGATTATCAGCCCCAGCATTTT. The encoded protein is CAWSVLSGDYQPQHF.

The V and J genes are TRBV28 and TRBJ2-3; a possible D gene is TRBD2 (6 bases). The CDR3 is 15 residues long. Trimming cost V 3 bases and J 4 bases, with 14 bases left between them. CDR1 and CDR2 (germline): MDHEN, SYDVKM. CDR3 coding DNA: TGTGCCAGCAGTTTCCGAGGCAGGGAGGCAGATACGCAGTATTTT. Translated: CASSFRGREADTQYF.

The chain has TRBV7-2 and TRBJ1-2, with a possible D match to TRBD1 (5 bases). From germline, CDR1 is SGHTA and CDR2 FQGNSA. Trimming left V 0 bases short and J 8 bases short, with 10 bases between. CDR3 length: 13 residues. CDR3 sequence (DNA): TGTGCCAGCAGCTTAGCGCCAGGGAGGGGCTACACCTTC. It is translated as CASSLAPGRGYTF.

Points on this clone: At one boundary the junction diverges from the germline segment, which might be a read error. The sample contains more than one DNA sequence encoding this CDR3. This chain joins TRBV11-2 and TRBJ2-7; D perhaps matches TRBD1 (5 bases). The CDR3 has 13 residues. CDR1 is SGHAT, CDR2 FQNNGV, per germline. The chain's CDR3 is CASSARDRGEQYF. In DNA, the CDR3 is TGTGCCAGCAGCGCCAGGGATAGGGGCGAGCAGTACTTT.